This T cell receptor (beta chain) was sequenced in a study of OX40 agonist ivuxolimab in advanced cancers. Study overall: Three patients got partial responses; one had hepatocellular carcinoma and two had cutaneous melanoma. Findings and caveats of the study: The study found that CD8+ T cells averaged more expanded clones than CD4+. The 0.1-3.0 mg/kg partial responders had among the lowest clonal expansion.

Germline trimming cut 4 bases from V and 5 bases from J; bases unmatched to any gene: 9. The CDR3 sequence is 16 residues long. Germline loops: CDR1 SGHDT, CDR2 YYEEEE. Worth noting for this clone: Antigen: not known.

The repertoire was sequenced with immunoSEQ multiplex PCR; TCRdb's copy has only in-frame clones and lacks some. The data hold some 77,000 clones, with around four fifths observed a single time. The V and J genes are TRBV5-6 and TRBJ2-2; 9 bases fit TRBD1. This material consisted of CD4+ or CD8+ T cells sorted from blood, taken in a trial of the OX40 agonist ivuxolimab. The clonotype comes from an adult with an advanced solid tumor such as melanoma, head and neck, liver or kidney cancer. The CDR3 DNA sequence: TGTGCCAGCAGCAAATATGACAGGGGGGAAACCGGGGAGCTGTTTTTT. Translating it yields CASSKYDRGETGELFF.